This TCR beta chain was recovered during a study of cytomegalovirus exposure and HLA in healthy donors. Points from the study as a whole: Rare TCR sequences dominated, though some public TCRs recurred in many donors. In a later analysis, across HLA loci, associated TCR counts were highest for DRB1, lowest for HLA-C.

As concerns this clone: The target antigen is unknown.

Trimming took off 2 bases at V and 3 bases at J, with 14 bases between the two ends. The CDR3 is made up of 15 amino acids. Germline lookup yields CDR1 SGDLS and CDR2 YYNGEE. The PCR was carried out with 60 Vbeta primers and 13 Jbeta primers. Only in-frame clones appear in the TCRdb table, and some are missing; sequencing was by immunoSEQ multiplex PCR. In the table there are roughly 100,000 clones, nearly 80% of which are singletons. The chain joins TRBV9 to TRBJ1-2; no firm D call. Sequenced sample: PBMCs. The source is a man in his thirties or forties in good health and CMV-seronegative. This CDR3 reads CASSVAGHGDYGYTF. The DNA of the CDR3 is TGTGCCAGCAGCGTCGCCGGGCACGGGGACTATGGCTACACCTTC.